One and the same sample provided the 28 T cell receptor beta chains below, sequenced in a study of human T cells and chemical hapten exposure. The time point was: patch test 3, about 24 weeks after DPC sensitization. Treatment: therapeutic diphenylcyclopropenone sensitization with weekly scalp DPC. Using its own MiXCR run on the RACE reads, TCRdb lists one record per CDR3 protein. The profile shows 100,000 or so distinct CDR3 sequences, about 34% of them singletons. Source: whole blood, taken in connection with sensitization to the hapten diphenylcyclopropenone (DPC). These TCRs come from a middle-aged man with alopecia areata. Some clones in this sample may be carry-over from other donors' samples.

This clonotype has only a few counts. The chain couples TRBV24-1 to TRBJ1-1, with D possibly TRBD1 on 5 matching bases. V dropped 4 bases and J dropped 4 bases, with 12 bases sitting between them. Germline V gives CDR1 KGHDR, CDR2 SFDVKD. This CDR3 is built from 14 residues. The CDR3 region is CATSDSGYATEAFF. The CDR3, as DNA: TGTGCCACCAGTGACTCAGGGTATGCCACTGAAGCTTTCTTT.

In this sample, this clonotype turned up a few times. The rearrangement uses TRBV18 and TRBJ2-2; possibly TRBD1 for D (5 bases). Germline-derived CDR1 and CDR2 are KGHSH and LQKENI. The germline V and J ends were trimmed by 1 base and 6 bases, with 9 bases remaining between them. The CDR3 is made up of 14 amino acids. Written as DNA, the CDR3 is TGTGCCAGCTCACCACAGGGGTCGGCCGGGGAGCTGTTTTTT. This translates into CASSPQGSAGELFF.

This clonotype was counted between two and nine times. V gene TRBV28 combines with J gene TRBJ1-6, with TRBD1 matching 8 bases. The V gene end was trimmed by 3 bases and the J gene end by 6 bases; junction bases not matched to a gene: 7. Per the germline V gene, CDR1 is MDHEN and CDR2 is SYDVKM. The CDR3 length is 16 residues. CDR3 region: CASSFQTGGFNSPLHF. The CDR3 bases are TGTGCCAGCAGTTTCCAAACAGGGGGGTTTAATTCACCCCTCCACTTT.

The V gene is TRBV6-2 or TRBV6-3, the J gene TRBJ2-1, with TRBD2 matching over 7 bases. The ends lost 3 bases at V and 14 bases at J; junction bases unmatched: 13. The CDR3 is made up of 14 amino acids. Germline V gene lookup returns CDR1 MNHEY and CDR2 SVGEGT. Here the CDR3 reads CASSYGNFGREKFF. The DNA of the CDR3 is TGTGCCAGCAGTTATGGGAATTTTGGGCGGGAGAAGTTCTTC.

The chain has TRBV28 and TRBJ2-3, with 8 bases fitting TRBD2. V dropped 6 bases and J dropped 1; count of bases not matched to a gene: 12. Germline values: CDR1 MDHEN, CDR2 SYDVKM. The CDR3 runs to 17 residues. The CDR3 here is CASRGDTGLGGTDTQYF. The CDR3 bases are TGTGCCAGCAGGGGAGATACGGGACTAGGAGGCACAGATACGCAGTATTTT.

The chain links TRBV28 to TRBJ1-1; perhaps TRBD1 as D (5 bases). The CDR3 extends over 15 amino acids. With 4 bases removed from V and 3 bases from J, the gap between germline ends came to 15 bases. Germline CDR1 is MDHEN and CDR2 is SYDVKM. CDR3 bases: TGTGCCAGCAGTTCCCAGGGTACGGGCTACACTGAAGCTTTCTTT. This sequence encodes CASSSQGTGYTEAFF.

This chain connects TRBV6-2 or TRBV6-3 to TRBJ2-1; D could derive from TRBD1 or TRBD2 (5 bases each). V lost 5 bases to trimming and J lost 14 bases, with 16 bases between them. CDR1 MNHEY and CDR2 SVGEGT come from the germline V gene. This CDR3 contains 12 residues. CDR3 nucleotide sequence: TGTGCCAGCAGTACCTCTGGGGCGAGGGAGTTCTTC. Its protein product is CASSTSGAREFF.

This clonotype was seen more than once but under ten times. Here the CDR3 DNA reads TGTGCCAGCAGCTCGTGGACAAATAGCAATCAGCCCCAGCATTTT. It specifies CASSSWTNSNQPQHF. J is TRBJ1-5 and V is TRBV6-6; weak D call: TRBD1 (5 bases). Germline CDR1 is MNHNY and CDR2 is SVGAGI (reference sequence). V was trimmed by 6 bases and J by 0 bases, leaving 12 bases between them. The CDR3 consists of 15 residues.

In DNA, the CDR3 is TGTGCCAGCAGTCTGAAATCTCAGGGGGCGCGATCCTACAATGAGCAGTTCTTC. Protein product: CASSLKSQGARSYNEQFF. The chain combines TRBV28 with TRBJ2-1, with TRBD1 matching over 8 bases. Germline V lookup: CDR1 MDHEN, CDR2 SYDVKM. After removal of 5 bases from V and 1 base from J, the junction contained 13 bases not matched to a gene. The CDR3 extends over 18 amino acids.

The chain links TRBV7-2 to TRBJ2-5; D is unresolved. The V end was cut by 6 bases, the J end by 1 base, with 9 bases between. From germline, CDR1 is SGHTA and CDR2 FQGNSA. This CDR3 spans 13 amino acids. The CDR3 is CASRGSGQETQYF. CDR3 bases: TGTGCCAGCAGAGGGTCCGGCCAAGAGACCCAGTACTTC.

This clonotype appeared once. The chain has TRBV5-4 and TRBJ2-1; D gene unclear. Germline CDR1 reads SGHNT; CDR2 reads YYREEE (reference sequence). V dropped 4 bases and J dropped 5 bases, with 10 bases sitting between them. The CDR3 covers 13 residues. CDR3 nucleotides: TGTGCCAGCAGCCCACCGGCGAACAATGAGCAGTTCTTC. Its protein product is CASSPPANNEQFF.

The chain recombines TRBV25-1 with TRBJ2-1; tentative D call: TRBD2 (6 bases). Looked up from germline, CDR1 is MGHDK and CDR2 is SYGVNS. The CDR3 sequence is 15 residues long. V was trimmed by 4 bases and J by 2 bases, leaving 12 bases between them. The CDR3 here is CASSVTGAPYNEQFF. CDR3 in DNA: TGTGCCAGCAGTGTCACGGGAGCCCCCTACAATGAGCAGTTCTTC.

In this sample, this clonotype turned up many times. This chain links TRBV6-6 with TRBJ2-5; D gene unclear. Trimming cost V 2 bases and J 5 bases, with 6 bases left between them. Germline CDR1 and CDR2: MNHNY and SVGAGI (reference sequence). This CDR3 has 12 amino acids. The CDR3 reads CASSYTYETQYF. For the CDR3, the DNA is TGTGCCAGCAGTTACACGTATGAGACCCAGTACTTC.

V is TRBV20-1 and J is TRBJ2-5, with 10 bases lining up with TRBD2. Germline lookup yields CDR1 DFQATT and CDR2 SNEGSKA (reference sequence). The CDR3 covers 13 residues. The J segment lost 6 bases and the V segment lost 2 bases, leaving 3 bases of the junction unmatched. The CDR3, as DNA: TGCAGTGCTAGAATAGCGGGAGGTCAGACCCAGTACTTC. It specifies CSARIAGGQTQYF.

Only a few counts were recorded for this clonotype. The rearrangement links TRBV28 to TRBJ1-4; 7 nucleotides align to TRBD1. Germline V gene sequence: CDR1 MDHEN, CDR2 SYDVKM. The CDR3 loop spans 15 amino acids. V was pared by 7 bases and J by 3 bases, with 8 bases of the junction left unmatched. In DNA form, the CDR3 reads TGTGCCAGCACTAGAATGACAGGGTCTAATGAAAAACTGTTTTTT. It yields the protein CASTRMTGSNEKLFF.

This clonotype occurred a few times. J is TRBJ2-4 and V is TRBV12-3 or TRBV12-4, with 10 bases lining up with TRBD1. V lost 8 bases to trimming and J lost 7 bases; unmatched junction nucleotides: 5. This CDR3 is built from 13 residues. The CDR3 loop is CASGWTGGNIQYF. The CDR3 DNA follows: TGTGCCAGCGGATGGACAGGGGGGAACATTCAGTACTTC.

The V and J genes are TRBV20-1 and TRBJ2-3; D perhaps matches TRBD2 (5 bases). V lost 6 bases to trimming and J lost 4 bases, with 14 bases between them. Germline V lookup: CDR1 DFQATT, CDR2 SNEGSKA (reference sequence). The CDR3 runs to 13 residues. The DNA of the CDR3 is TGCAGTGCCCTTCAACTAGGACCAGATACGCAGTATTTT. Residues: CSALQLGPDTQYF.

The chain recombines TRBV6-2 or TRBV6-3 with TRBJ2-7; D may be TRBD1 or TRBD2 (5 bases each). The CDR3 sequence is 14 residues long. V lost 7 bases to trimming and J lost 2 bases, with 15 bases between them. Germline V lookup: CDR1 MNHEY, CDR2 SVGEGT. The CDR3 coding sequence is TGTGCCAGCAACCGGGGCGGTATACCCTACGAGCAGTACGTC. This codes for CASNRGGIPYEQYV.

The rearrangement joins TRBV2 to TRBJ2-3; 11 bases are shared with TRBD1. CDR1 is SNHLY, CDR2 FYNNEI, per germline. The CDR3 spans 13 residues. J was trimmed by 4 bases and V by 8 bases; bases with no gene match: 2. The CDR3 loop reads CASGTGGADTQYF. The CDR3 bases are TGTGCCAGCGGGACAGGGGGTGCAGATACGCAGTATTTT.

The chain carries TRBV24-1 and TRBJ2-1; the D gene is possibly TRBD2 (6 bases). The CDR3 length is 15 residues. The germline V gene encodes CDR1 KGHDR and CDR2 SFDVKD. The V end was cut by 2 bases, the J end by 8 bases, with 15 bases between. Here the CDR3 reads CATSDWTTRGDEQFF. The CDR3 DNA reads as TGTGCCACCAGTGATTGGACTACCAGAGGCGATGAGCAGTTCTTC.

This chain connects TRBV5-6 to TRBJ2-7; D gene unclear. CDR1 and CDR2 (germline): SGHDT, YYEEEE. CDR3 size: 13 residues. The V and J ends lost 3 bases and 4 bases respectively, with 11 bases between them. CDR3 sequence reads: CASSSPPAYEQYV. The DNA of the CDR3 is TGTGCCAGCAGCTCCCCCCCAGCTTACGAGCAGTACGTC.

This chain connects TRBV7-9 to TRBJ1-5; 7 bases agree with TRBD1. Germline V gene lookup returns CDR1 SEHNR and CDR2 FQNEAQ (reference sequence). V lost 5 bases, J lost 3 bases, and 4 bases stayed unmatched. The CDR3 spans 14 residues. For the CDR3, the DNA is TGTGCCAGCAGCGAACAGGGGACCAATCAGCCCCAGCATTTT. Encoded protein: CASSEQGTNQPQHF.

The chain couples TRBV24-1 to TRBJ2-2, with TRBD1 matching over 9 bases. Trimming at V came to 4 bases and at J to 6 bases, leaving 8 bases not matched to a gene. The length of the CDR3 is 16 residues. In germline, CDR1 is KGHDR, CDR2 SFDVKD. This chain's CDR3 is CATSDPGQGLSGELFF. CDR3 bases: TGTGCCACCAGTGACCCGGGACAGGGTTTATCCGGGGAGCTGTTTTTT.

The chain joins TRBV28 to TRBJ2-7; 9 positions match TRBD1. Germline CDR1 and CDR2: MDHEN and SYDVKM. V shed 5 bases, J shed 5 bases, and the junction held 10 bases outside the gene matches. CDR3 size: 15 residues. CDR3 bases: TGTGCCAGCAGTAATCCCGGGACAGGGAGTCACGAGCAGTACTTC. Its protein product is CASSNPGTGSHEQYF. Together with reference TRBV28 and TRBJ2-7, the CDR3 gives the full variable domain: DVKVTQSSRYLVKRTGEKVFLECVQDMDHENMFWYRQDPGLGLRLIYFSYDVKMKEKGDIPEGYSVSREKKERFSLILESASTNQTSMYLCASSNPGTGSHEQYFGPGTRLTVT.

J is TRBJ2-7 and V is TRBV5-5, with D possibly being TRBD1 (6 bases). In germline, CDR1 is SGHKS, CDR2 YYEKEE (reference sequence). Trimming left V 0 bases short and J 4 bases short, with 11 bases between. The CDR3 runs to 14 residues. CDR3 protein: CASSLGSGTYEQYV. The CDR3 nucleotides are TGTGCCAGCAGCTTGGGGTCTGGGACATACGAGCAGTACGTC.

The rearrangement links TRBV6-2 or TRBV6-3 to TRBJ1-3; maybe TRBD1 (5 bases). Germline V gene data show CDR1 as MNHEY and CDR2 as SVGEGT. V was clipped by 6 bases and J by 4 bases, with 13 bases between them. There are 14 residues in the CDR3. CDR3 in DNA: TGTGCCAGCAGGGAATGGGGACGCGGAAACACCATATATTTT. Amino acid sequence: CASREWGRGNTIYF.

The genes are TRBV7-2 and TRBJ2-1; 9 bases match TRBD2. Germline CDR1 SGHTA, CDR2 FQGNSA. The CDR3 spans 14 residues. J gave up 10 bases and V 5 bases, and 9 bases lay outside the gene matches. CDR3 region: CASSPRPLAGEQFF. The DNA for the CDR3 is TGTGCCAGCAGCCCCCGACCCCTAGCGGGGGAGCAGTTCTTC.

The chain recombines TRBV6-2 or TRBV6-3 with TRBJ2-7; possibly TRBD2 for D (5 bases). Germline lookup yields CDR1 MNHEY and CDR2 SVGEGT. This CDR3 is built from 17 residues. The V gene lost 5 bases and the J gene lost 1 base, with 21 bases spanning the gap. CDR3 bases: TGTGCCAGCAGTCCCGTCGCGGGTAACTCGTGGTCCTACGAGCAGTACGTC. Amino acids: CASSPVAGNSWSYEQYV.